This entry lists 15 T cell receptor beta chains sequenced from one sample in a study of T cells in narcolepsy. Here immunoSEQ multiplex PCR was the method, and the copy in TCRdb shows in-frame clones only, minus some. The data hold approximately 23,000 clones, with 65% to 90% observed a single time. The sequencing input was memory (CD45RA-) CD4+ T cells from blood. All receptors derive from a human donor in good health.

This chain joins TRBV28 and TRBJ1-2; 7 bases map to TRBD1. V shed 5 bases and J 0 bases; nucleotides not matched to a gene: 6. The CDR3 is made up of 15 amino acids. CDR1 MDHEN and CDR2 SYDVKM come from the germline V gene. The chain's CDR3 is CASSSTGEANYGYTF. CDR3 DNA: TGTGCCAGCAGTAGCACAGGGGAGGCTAACTATGGCTACACCTTC.

The chain links TRBV10-1 to TRBJ2-1; no clear D gene. The length of the CDR3 is 12 residues. The germline V and J ends were trimmed by 3 bases and 8 bases, with 8 bases remaining between them. Germline values: CDR1 WNHNN, CDR2 SYGVQD (reference sequence). CDR3 region: CASSDKRDEQFF. In nucleotides, the CDR3 is TGCGCCAGCAGTGATAAAAGGGATGAGCAGTTCTTC.

CDR3 nucleotide sequence: TGTGCCAGCAGCCACCTCCCGGGAGAGACCCAGTACTTC. The encoded protein is CASSHLPGETQYF. The chain joins TRBV4-2 to TRBJ2-5; D call uncertain. This CDR3 spans 13 amino acids. Germline CDR1 reads LGHNA; CDR2 reads YNFKEQ. V dropped 3 bases and J dropped 4 bases, with 9 bases sitting between them.

This chain links TRBV7-9 with TRBJ2-3; a weak D match, TRBD1 (6 bases). The CDR3 contains 14 residues. V lost 5 bases and J lost 2, with 11 bases in between. Germline V lookup: CDR1 SEHNR, CDR2 FQNEAQ (reference sequence). Here the CDR3 reads CASSTGLSTDTQYF. The DNA of the CDR3 is TGTGCCAGCAGCACAGGGCTTTCCACAGATACGCAGTATTTT.

This clone was found once. The chain has TRBV27 and TRBJ2-1; D might be TRBD1 (6 bases). V was cut by 5 bases and J by 7 bases, with 15 bases left in between. The CDR3 is 14 residues long. The germline V gene encodes CDR1 MNHEY and CDR2 SMNVEV (reference sequence). The DNA of the CDR3 is TGTGCCAGCAGTCATAGCACAGGGCTTAATGAGCAGTTCTTC. Translated: CASSHSTGLNEQFF.

The genes are TRBV21-1 and TRBJ2-7; TRBD1, the table's D call, lacks a check against the DNA. TRBV21-1 is a pseudogene. The CDR3 length is 15 residues. CDR3 DNA sequence: TGTGCCAGCAGCAACCAGACAGGGGGGTCCTACGAGCAGTACTTC. It codes for CASSNQTGGSYEQYF.

The chain carries TRBV5-8 and TRBJ2-5; 9 nucleotides match TRBD1. Germline V CDR1 and CDR2: SGHTS, YDEGEE. The J segment lost 1 base and the V segment lost 2 bases, leaving 15 bases of the junction unmatched. CDR3 length: 19 residues. The DNA for the CDR3 is TGTGCCAGCAGCTTACTTGTCCTCGGGACAGGGACCCGCCAAGAGACCCAGTACTTC. This translates into CASSLLVLGTGTRQETQYF.

This chain uses TRBV28 with TRBJ2-7; a weak D match, TRBD1 (6 bases). This CDR3 is built from 14 residues. CDR1 is MDHEN and CDR2 is SYDVKM in the germline V gene. V shed 3 bases and J shed 9 bases, with 18 bases lying between them. The CDR3 bases are TGTGCCAGCAGTTTTAGTTTGTTCAGGGGTGGGCAGTACTTC. This gives the protein CASSFSLFRGGQYF.

This sequence joins TRBV7-2 and TRBJ2-5; 10 nucleotides agree with TRBD2. V shed 5 bases, J shed 5 bases, and the junction held 5 bases outside the gene matches. CDR1 and CDR2 from the germline V gene are SGHTA and FQGNSA. This CDR3 comprises 14 residues. The CDR3 loop reads CASSPGLAMETQYF. The CDR3 region has the DNA TGTGCCAGCAGCCCGGGACTAGCGATGGAGACCCAGTACTTC. The entire variable domain, with the rest obtained from reference TRBV7-2 and TRBJ2-5, is as follows: GAGVSQSPSNKVTEKGKDVELRCDPISGHTALYWYRQSLGQGLEFLIYFQGNSAPDKSGLPSDRFSAERTGGSVSTLTIQRTQQEDSAVYLCASSPGLAMETQYFGPGTRLLVL.

This clone was counted a single time. The gene calls are TRBV25-1 and TRBJ1-2; D ambiguous. The CDR3 extends over 12 amino acids. Germline loops: CDR1 MGHDK, CDR2 SYGVNS. V lost 3 bases to trimming and J lost 2 bases, with 4 bases between them. CDR3 region: CASSDSNYGYTF. CDR3 coding DNA: TGTGCCAGCAGTGATAGCAACTATGGCTACACCTTC.

This clone was seen only once. The chain is built from TRBV9 and TRBJ2-1, with D maybe TRBD1 (5 bases). The ends were cut back, 0 bases at V and 0 bases at J, with 10 bases in the middle. The CDR3 extends over 16 amino acids. From germline, CDR1 is SGDLS and CDR2 YYNGEE. The CDR3 DNA reads TGTGCCAGCAGCGTAGGGGGCCATCCCTCCTACAATGAGCAGTTCTTC. Translation gives CASSVGGHPSYNEQFF. The whole variable domain, filled in from reference TRBV9 and TRBJ2-1, reads DSGVTQTPKHLITATGQRVTLRCSPRSGDLSVYWYQQSLDQGLQFLIQYYNGEERAKGNILERFSAQQFPDLHSELNLSSLELGDSALYFCASSVGGHPSYNEQFFGPGTRLTVL.

The chain combines TRBV5-1 with TRBJ2-7; a weak D match, TRBD2 (5 bases). Trimming removed 4 bases from V and 6 bases from J, with 17 bases in between. The CDR3 totals 14 residues. Germline values: CDR1 SGHRS, CDR2 YFSETQ. The CDR3 loop reads CASSRLLGSGEQYF. The CDR3 nucleotides read TGCGCCAGCAGCCGCCTTCTAGGGAGCGGCGAGCAGTACTTC.

The genes are TRBV6-5 and TRBJ2-7; D is unresolved. This CDR3 region has 14 residues. Germline V gene lookup returns CDR1 MNHEY and CDR2 SVGAGI. With 5 bases removed from V and 2 bases from J, the gap between germline ends came to 13 bases. The CDR3 bases are TGTGCCAGCAGTGCGTCCTGGGGTACCTACGAGCAGTACTTC. It specifies CASSASWGTYEQYF.

The chain is built from TRBV27 and TRBJ2-7, with TRBD2 identical over 7 bases. With 3 bases clipped from V and 4 bases from J, the junction kept 9 bases outside the gene matches. This CDR3 contains 15 residues. The V gene's germline CDR1 is MNHEY and CDR2 SMNVEV (reference sequence). The CDR3 here is CASSLGEGIRYEQYF. In DNA form, the CDR3 reads TGTGCCAGCAGTTTGGGGGAGGGAATAAGGTACGAGCAGTACTTC.

The chain recombines TRBV21-1 with TRBJ1-1. TRBV21-1 is a documented pseudogene. This CDR3 comprises 17 residues. The CDR3 bases are TGTGCCAGCAGCAAAATGATAAAGACGGGTTGGAACACTGAAGCTTTCTTT. Its protein product is CASSKMIKTGWNTEAFF.